The 26 T cell receptor beta chains reported below all come from one sample, sequenced in a study of tumor-infiltrating lymphocytes in oesophageal squamous cell carcinoma. TCRdb re-derived calls from the PCR reads in MiXCR, one entry per CDR3 protein. The sample contains around 12,000 distinct CDR3 sequences, roughly 58% of which appear only once. The sample taken for sequencing was esophageal tumor tissue. These receptors all come from a female donor with esophageal squamous cell carcinoma.

This chain uses TRBV19 with TRBJ2-7; possible D gene TRBD1, 6 bases. V lost 8 bases and J lost 0, with 17 bases in between. Germline loops: CDR1 LNHDA, CDR2 SQIVND (reference sequence). This CDR3 has 15 amino acids. The DNA of the CDR3 is TGTGCCAGTTCTAGGACAGTAGAGAGCTCCTACGAGCAGTACTTC. Translation: CASSRTVESSYEQYF. Full variable domain (remainder filled in from reference TRBV19 and TRBJ2-7): DGGITQSPKYLFRKEGQNVTLSCEQNLNHDAMYWYRQDPGQGLRLIYYSQIVNDFQKGDIAEGYSVSREKKESFPLTVTSAQKNPTAFYLCASSRTVESSYEQYFGPGTRLTVT.

The rearrangement joins TRBV7-6 to TRBJ2-5; tentatively, D is TRBD2 (5 bases). V lost 1 base and J lost 4, with 10 bases in between. The CDR3 runs to 14 residues. Germline CDR1 reads SGHVS; CDR2 reads FNYEAQ. The CDR3 DNA reads as TGTGCCAGCAGCTTAGGTGTAGCGTCAGAGACCCAGTACTTC. This gives the protein CASSLGVASETQYF.

In this sample, this clonotype turned up many times. The chain employs TRBV7-6 and TRBJ2-3; D call uncertain. The ends were cut back, 0 bases at V and 4 bases at J, with 2 bases in the middle. This CDR3 is 12 amino acids long. Germline CDR1 is SGHVS and CDR2 is FNYEAQ. The CDR3 reads CASSLAADTQYF. The CDR3, as DNA: TGTGCCAGCAGCTTAGCGGCAGATACGCAGTATTTT.

This clonotype has only a few counts. Relative to the germline gene, one junction end is altered; a read error may explain this. The chain joins TRBV7-2 to TRBJ1-6; D gene ambiguous. The CDR3 contains 15 residues. Germline assignment: CDR1 SGHTA and CDR2 FQGNSA. The CDR3 protein is CASSLSLERRHEQFF. In DNA, the CDR3 is TGTGCCAGCAGCTTATCACTAGAGCGGCGGCATGAGCAGTTCTTT.

Comment on this clonotype: This sequence may be a read error, since a much larger clone differs from it by one base. The rearrangement links TRBV5-1 to TRBJ2-4; maybe TRBD1 (6 bases). The length of the CDR3 is 15 residues. Per germline, CDR1 SGHRS and CDR2 YFSETQ. Trimming pared 4 bases from V and 13 bases from J, leaving 24 bases between. DNA of the CDR3: TGCGCCAGCAGCCCTCCTCTAACAGGGTGGGGTGAGCAGTACTTC. This codes for CASSPPLTGWGEQYF.

V is TRBV10-2 and J is TRBJ2-3, with TRBD2 identical over 12 bases. The CDR3 is 14 residues long. The germline V gene has CDR1 WSHSY and CDR2 SAAADI. With 8 bases clipped from V and 7 bases from J, the junction kept 7 bases outside the gene matches. For the CDR3, the DNA is TGCGCCAGCGAGTCTAGCGGGGGGGCTAATACGCAGTATTTT. Protein product: CASESSGGANTQYF.

V and J are TRBV7-6 and TRBJ2-7; 10 nucleotides agree with TRBD1. The trim removed 5 bases at V and 4 bases at J, leaving 2 bases unmatched. The CDR3 has 13 residues. Germline-derived CDR1 and CDR2 are SGHVS and FNYEAQ. CDR3 amino acids: CASSRDRGYEQYF. CDR3 nucleotide sequence: TGTGCCAGCAGCAGGGACAGGGGATACGAGCAGTACTTC. Together with reference TRBV7-6 and TRBJ2-7, the CDR3 gives the full variable domain: GAGVSQSPRYKVTKRGQDVALRCDPISGHVSLYWYRQALGQGPEFLTYFNYEAQQDKSGLPNDRFSAERPEGSISTLTIQRTEQRDSAMYRCASSRDRGYEQYFGPGTRLTVT.

V and J are TRBV7-4 and TRBJ1-2; 7 bases are a match to TRBD1. Germline loops: CDR1 SGHVT, CDR2 SQSDAQ. The CDR3 consists of 17 residues. Germline trimming cut 5 bases from V and 1 base from J; bases unmatched to any gene: 13. For the CDR3, the DNA is TGTGCCAGCAGCAATATCCTCACAGGGGATTGTAACTATGGCTACACCTTC. Amino acids: CASSNILTGDCNYGYTF.

The chain couples TRBV14 to TRBJ1-6, with D hard to call. The CDR3 loop spans 14 amino acids. Trimming cost V 0 bases and J 9 bases, with 9 bases left between them. Germline CDR1 is SGHDN and CDR2 is FVKESK. The CDR3 DNA follows: TGTGCCAGCAGCCAAGAAGCTCTTATTTCACCCCTCCACTTT. The encoded protein is CASSQEALISPLHF.

The rearrangement joins TRBV28 to TRBJ1-1; a possible D gene is TRBD1 (5 bases). Germline V CDR1 and CDR2: MDHEN, SYDVKM. The CDR3 has 15 residues. Trimming pared 7 bases from V and 1 base from J, leaving 16 bases between. The DNA of the CDR3 is TGTGCCAGCAACCCTTATGCGGGGGGGAACACTGAAGCTTTCTTT. Translated, it gives CASNPYAGGNTEAFF.

The genes are TRBV7-9 and TRBJ2-6; D is undetermined. The J call could be wrong; TRBJ2-4 is a better fit for the DNA end. The germline CDR1 and CDR2 sequences are SEHNR and FQNEAQ (reference sequence). The CDR3 spans 15 residues. The CDR3 DNA sequence: TGTGCCAGCAGCTTAGCCGCAGCGGCCAAAAACATTCAGTACTTC. Its translation: CASSLAAAAKNIQYF.

This clonotype was counted once. CDR3 nucleotides: TGTGCCAGCAGGACAGGGACCGGGGAGCTGTTTTTT. Residues: CASRTGTGELFF. This chain uses TRBV28 with TRBJ2-2; 7 positions match TRBD1. The CDR3 extends over 12 amino acids. Germline loops: CDR1 MDHEN, CDR2 SYDVKM. With 6 bases clipped from V and 5 bases from J, the junction kept 0 bases outside the gene matches.

This rearrangement joins TRBV7-2 to TRBJ2-1; TRBD2 aligns across 7 bases. After removal of 5 bases from V and 1 base from J, the junction contained 5 bases not matched to a gene. The CDR3 runs to 15 residues. CDR1 SGHTA and CDR2 FQGNSA come from the germline V gene. The CDR3 DNA is TGTGCCAGCAGCCCTACTAGCGTATCCTACAATGAGCAGTTCTTC. This translates into CASSPTSVSYNEQFF.

The V gene is TRBV7-9, the J gene TRBJ1-1; 10 bases align to TRBD1. Germline CDR1 is SEHNR and CDR2 is FQNEAQ (reference sequence). V trimming: 5 bases; J trimming: 5 bases; junction bases outside the gene matches: 5. The CDR3 consists of 14 residues. This CDR3 is CASSEDRGFTEAFF. The CDR3, as DNA: TGTGCCAGCAGCGAGGACAGGGGGTTTACTGAAGCTTTCTTT.

This clonotype was counted a few times. The chain recombines TRBV7-9 with TRBJ2-6, with D hard to call. Deletions cut 3 bases from V and 0 bases from J, with 9 bases between. CDR1 and CDR2 (germline): SEHNR, FQNEAQ (reference sequence). The CDR3 extends over 16 amino acids. DNA of the CDR3: TGTGCCAGCAGCTTTAATACACCCTCTGGGGCCAACGTCCTGACTTTC. The encoded protein is CASSFNTPSGANVLTF.

The rearrangement links TRBV24-1 to TRBJ2-3; D is unclear. With the DNA end fitting TRBJ1-5 better, the J assignment may be wrong. The length of the CDR3 is 15 residues. Germline lookup yields CDR1 KGHDR and CDR2 SFDVKD. The CDR3 reads CATSDGQGFKGPQHF. In DNA, the CDR3 is TGTGCCACCAGTGATGGCCAAGGATTCAAAGGGCCCCAGCATTTT.

This clonotype was seen only once. The chain uses TRBV7-8 and TRBJ2-3; 9 nucleotides line up with TRBD2. The CDR3 covers 15 residues. Germline-derived CDR1 and CDR2 are SGHVS and FQNEAQ. Germline trimming cut 5 bases from V and 11 bases from J; bases unmatched to any gene: 14. In DNA, the CDR3 is TGTGCCAGCAGCGCCCCGGGACTAGCCGACTACGAGCAGTATTTT. Amino acid sequence: CASSAPGLADYEQYF. Complete variable domain (other parts from reference TRBV7-8 and TRBJ2-3): GAGVSQSPRYKVAKRGQDVALRCDPISGHVSLFWYQQALGQGPEFLTYFQNEAQLDKSGLPSDRFFAERPEGSVSTLKIQRTQQEDSAVYLCASSAPGLADYEQYFGPGTRLTVL.

This clonotype came up many times. This rearrangement joins TRBV2 to TRBJ2-3; TRBD2 matches at 8 bases. In germline, CDR1 is SNHLY, CDR2 FYNNEI. The CDR3 is 14 amino acids. With 8 bases clipped from V and 3 bases from J, the junction kept 7 bases outside the gene matches. CDR3 coding DNA: TGTGCCAGCGGCTCCGGGAGGGTTACAGATACGCAGTATTTT. Amino acids: CASGSGRVTDTQYF.

The chain joins TRBV6-9 to TRBJ2-3; either TRBD1 or TRBD2 may supply D (5 bases each). Per the germline V gene, CDR1 is MNHGY and CDR2 is SVAAGI. The CDR3 has 12 amino acids. V was clipped by 6 bases and J by 9 bases, with 13 bases between them. Here the CDR3 reads CASSRDGRTQYF. The CDR3 region has the DNA TGTGCCAGCAGCCGGGACGGACGGACGCAGTATTTT.

This clonotype has a count of ten or more. The chain joins TRBV5-1 to TRBJ2-3; D call uncertain. Germline V gives CDR1 SGHRS, CDR2 YFSETQ. The CDR3 consists of 14 residues. Trimming took off 0 bases at V and 2 bases at J, with 7 bases between the two ends. The chain's CDR3 is CASSLGEFTDTQYF. The CDR3 DNA reads TGCGCCAGCAGCTTGGGCGAGTTCACAGATACGCAGTATTTT.

V and J are TRBV7-6 and TRBJ2-3; TRBD2 is a possible D gene (7 bases). Trimming left V 5 bases short and J 0 bases short, with 12 bases between. The CDR3 runs to 15 residues. Germline CDR1 reads SGHVS; CDR2 reads FNYEAQ. The CDR3 nucleotides are TGTGCCAGCAGCCAAGGGGGGGTAAGCACAGATACGCAGTATTTT. It translates to CASSQGGVSTDTQYF.

This clonotype was seen repeatedly, ten times or more. V gene TRBV11-2 combines with J gene TRBJ2-7, with D perhaps TRBD2 (5 bases). Germline V gives CDR1 SGHAT, CDR2 FQNNGV. The CDR3 contains 16 residues. V lost 4 bases and J lost 0, with 16 bases in between. CDR3 bases: TGTGCCAGCAGCTCCAATACCGGGGTTAGCTCCTACGAGCAGTACTTC. This gives the protein CASSSNTGVSSYEQYF. The full variable domain, its missing parts supplied by reference TRBV11-2 and TRBJ2-7, is EAGVAQSPRYKIIEKRQSVAFWCNPISGHATLYWYQQILGQGPKLLIQFQNNGVVDDSQLPKDRFSAERLKGVDSTLKIQPAKLEDSAVYLCASSSNTGVSSYEQYFGPGTRLTVT.

The genes are TRBV7-3 and TRBJ2-1; D call uncertain. Germline assignment: CDR1 SGHTA and CDR2 FQGTGA. The CDR3 runs to 16 residues. Trimming pared 5 bases from V and 0 bases from J, leaving 14 bases between. CDR3 nucleotide sequence: TGTGCCAGCAGCCCATCGGTTGTGAGCTCCTACAATGAGCAGTTCTTC. It codes for CASSPSVVSSYNEQFF.

V is TRBV7-9 and J is TRBJ2-5, with D perhaps TRBD2 (6 bases). Germline V CDR1 and CDR2: SEHNR, FQNEAQ (reference sequence). Trimming took 5 bases from V and 5 from J, leaving 9 bases between them. The CDR3 extends over 12 amino acids. CDR3 region: CASSPAGETQYF. In nucleotides, the CDR3 is TGTGCCAGCAGCCCGGCGGGGGAGACCCAGTACTTC.

This clonotype has a single count. The chain uses TRBV7-2 and TRBJ2-1; D is possibly TRBD2 (7 bases). V dropped 2 bases and J dropped 10 bases, with 18 bases sitting between them. The CDR3 runs to 15 residues. CDR1 is SGHTA, CDR2 FQGNSA, per germline. The CDR3 is CASSLFYGGPYEQFF. The CDR3 nucleotides are TGTGCCAGCAGCTTATTTTACGGGGGGCCTTACGAGCAGTTCTTC.

The chain carries TRBV12-3 or TRBV12-4 and TRBJ1-4; 8 positions match TRBD1. CDR3 length: 16 amino acids. Trimming cost V 5 bases and J 8 bases; bases outside gene matches: 13. CDR3 region: CASSPRTGQGSEKLFF. CDR3 coding DNA: TGTGCCAGCAGTCCTCGAACTGGACAGGGATCCGAAAAACTGTTTTTT.